The 10 T cell receptor beta chains presented below share a single source sample, sequenced in a study of blood T cell repertoires in COVID-19. Here immunoSEQ multiplex PCR was the method, and the copy in TCRdb shows in-frame clones only, minus some. This sample has under 150,000 clones, with around 84% found just once. The sample taken for sequencing was peripheral blood. The receptor source for this set is a woman older than 75 with acute or convalescent COVID-19.

This chain uses TRBV9 with TRBJ2-3; 11 bases align to TRBD1. The junction had 4 bases not matched to a gene; V was cut back by 2 bases and J by 8 bases. Germline V gene lookup returns CDR1 SGDLS and CDR2 YYNGEE. This CDR3 comprises 14 residues. The chain's CDR3 is CASSVGQGATTQYF. Written as DNA, the CDR3 is TGTGCCAGCAGCGTCGGACAGGGGGCGACTACGCAGTATTTT.

The DNA for the CDR3 is TGTGCCACCACCCAGGGTTGGACGGACTACGGAGACAATGAGCAGTTCTTC. Translation gives CATTQGWTDYGDNEQFF. This rearrangement joins TRBV7-9 to TRBJ2-1, with a weak D call TRBD2 (6 bases). Between the trimmed V and J ends, which lost 10 bases and 5 bases, there was a span of 27 bases. The germline CDR1 and CDR2 sequences are SEHNR and FQNEAQ (reference sequence). The CDR3 length is 17 residues.

The rearrangement joins TRBV7-9 to TRBJ1-1; D call uncertain. The ends were cut back, 3 bases at V and 1 base at J, with 9 bases in the middle. This CDR3 comprises 14 residues. The germline CDR1 and CDR2 sequences are SEHNR and FQNEAQ (reference sequence). The DNA for the CDR3 is TGTGCCAGCAGCTTCATTCGGGGGAACACTGAAGCTTTCTTT. This codes for CASSFIRGNTEAFF.

The gene calls are TRBV5-1 and TRBJ2-5; TRBD2 matches at 7 bases. The CDR3 covers 16 residues. The V segment lost 0 bases and the J segment 4 bases; nucleotides outside the gene matches: 9. Germline V gene lookup returns CDR1 SGHRS and CDR2 YFSETQ. Here the CDR3 reads CASSLAVAGEGETQYF. The CDR3 DNA is TGCGCCAGCAGCTTGGCCGTGGCGGGGGAAGGAGAGACCCAGTACTTC.

The chain employs TRBV24-1 and TRBJ2-2, with 8 bases aligning to TRBD1. The germline CDR1 and CDR2 sequences are KGHDR and SFDVKD. After removal of 2 bases from V and 8 bases from J, the junction contained 6 bases not matched to a gene. The CDR3 is 15 amino acids. The CDR3, as DNA: TGTGCCACCAGTGATTCTCGGACAGGGCTAGGGGAGCTGTTTTTT. Protein: CATSDSRTGLGELFF.

The V gene is TRBV2, the J gene TRBJ2-5; TRBD1 matches 10 bases. Unmatched junction bases numbered 7, after V lost 4 bases and J lost 5 bases. Per the germline V gene, CDR1 is SNHLY and CDR2 is FYNNEI. The CDR3 is 15 residues long. This CDR3 is CASSAYGTGEETQYF. The CDR3 region has the DNA TGTGCCAGCAGTGCCTACGGGACAGGGGAGGAGACCCAGTACTTC. Supplemented by reference TRBV2 and TRBJ2-5, the full variable domain reads EPEVTQTPSHQVTQMGQEVILRCVPISNHLYFYWYRQILGQKVEFLVSFYNNEISEKSEIFDDQFSVERPDGSNFTLKIRSTKLEDSAMYFCASSAYGTGEETQYFGPGTRLLVL.

The rearrangement joins TRBV19 to TRBJ1-5; 8 nucleotides align to TRBD1. V dropped 6 bases and J dropped 7; count of bases not matched to a gene: 5. CDR3 length equals 13 residues. Germline values: CDR1 LNHDA, CDR2 SQIVND (reference sequence). CDR3 coding DNA: TGTGCCAGTAGACGACAGGGGAGCCAGCCCCAGCATTTT. Residues: CASRRQGSQPQHF.

This clone was recorded once. This chain connects TRBV6-2 or TRBV6-3 to TRBJ1-2; 9 nucleotides line up with TRBD1. Unmatched junction bases numbered 15, after V lost 2 bases and J lost 8 bases. Germline V gives CDR1 MNHEY, CDR2 SVGEGT. The CDR3 totals 17 residues. CDR3 bases: TGTGCCAGCAGTTACCGGAAACCGGGACAGGGTCTACAGGGCTACACCTTC. Translating it yields CASSYRKPGQGLQGYTF.

DNA of the CDR3: TGTGCCAGCAGTTTGGCAGGGGTACCGCCCCAGCATTTT. Amino acid sequence: CASSLAGVPPQHF. The chain is built from TRBV27 and TRBJ1-5; a possible D gene is TRBD1 (6 bases). The CDR3 totals 13 residues. Germline assignment: CDR1 MNHEY and CDR2 SMNVEV (reference sequence). V was trimmed by 3 bases and J by 9 bases, leaving 12 bases between them.

The chain recombines TRBV12-3 or TRBV12-4 with TRBJ1-1; TRBD1 might be the D (6 bases). Deletions cut 6 bases from V and 9 bases from J, with 14 bases between. This CDR3 is built from 12 residues. The CDR3: CASSPRGQKAFF. The CDR3 nucleotides are TGTGCCAGCAGCCCTCGTGGACAGAAAGCTTTCTTT.